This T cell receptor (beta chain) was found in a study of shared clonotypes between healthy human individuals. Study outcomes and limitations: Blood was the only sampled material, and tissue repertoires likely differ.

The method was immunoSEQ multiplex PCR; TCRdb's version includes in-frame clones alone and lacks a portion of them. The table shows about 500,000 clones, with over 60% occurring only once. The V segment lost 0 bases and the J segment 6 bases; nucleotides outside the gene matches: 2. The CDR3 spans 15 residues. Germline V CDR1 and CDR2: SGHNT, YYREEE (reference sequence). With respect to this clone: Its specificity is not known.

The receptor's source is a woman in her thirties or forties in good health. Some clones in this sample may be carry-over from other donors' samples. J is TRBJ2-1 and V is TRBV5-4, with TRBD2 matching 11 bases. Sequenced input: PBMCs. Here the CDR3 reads CASSLDLAGGNEQFF. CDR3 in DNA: TGTGCCAGCAGCTTGGATCTAGCGGGAGGCAATGAGCAGTTCTTC.